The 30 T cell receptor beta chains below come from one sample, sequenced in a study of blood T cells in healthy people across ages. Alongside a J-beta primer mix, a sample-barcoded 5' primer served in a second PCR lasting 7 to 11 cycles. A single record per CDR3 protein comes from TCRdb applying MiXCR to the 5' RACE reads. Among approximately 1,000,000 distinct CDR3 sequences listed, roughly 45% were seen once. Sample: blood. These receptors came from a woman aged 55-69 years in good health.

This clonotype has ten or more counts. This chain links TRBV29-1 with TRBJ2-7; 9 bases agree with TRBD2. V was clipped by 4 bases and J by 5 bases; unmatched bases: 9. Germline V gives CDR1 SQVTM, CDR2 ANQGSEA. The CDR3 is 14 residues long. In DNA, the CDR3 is TGCAGCGTTGCAGCGGGGGGTCGAAGGAACGAGCAGTACTTC. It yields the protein CSVAAGGRRNEQYF.

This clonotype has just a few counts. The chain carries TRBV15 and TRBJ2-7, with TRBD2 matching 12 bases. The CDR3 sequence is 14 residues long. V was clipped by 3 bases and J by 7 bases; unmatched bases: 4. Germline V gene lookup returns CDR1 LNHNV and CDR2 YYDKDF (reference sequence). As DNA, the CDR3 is TGTGCCACCAGCAGGACTAGCGGGAGTCAAGAGCAGTACTTC. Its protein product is CATSRTSGSQEQYF.

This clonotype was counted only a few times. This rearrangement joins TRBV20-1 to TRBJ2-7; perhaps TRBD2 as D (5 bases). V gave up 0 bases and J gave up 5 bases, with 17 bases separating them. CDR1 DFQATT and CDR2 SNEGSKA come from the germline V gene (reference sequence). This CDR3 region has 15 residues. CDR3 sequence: CSARDLGLARDEQYF. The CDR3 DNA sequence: TGCAGTGCTAGAGATCTTGGGCTAGCTCGGGACGAGCAGTACTTC.

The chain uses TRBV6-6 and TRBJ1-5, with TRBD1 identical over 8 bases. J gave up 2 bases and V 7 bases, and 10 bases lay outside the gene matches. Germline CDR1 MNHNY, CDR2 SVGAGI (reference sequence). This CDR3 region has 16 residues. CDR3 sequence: CASIPAGGAGNQPQHF. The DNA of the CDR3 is TGTGCCAGCATCCCCGCAGGGGGCGCGGGCAATCAGCCCCAGCATTTT.

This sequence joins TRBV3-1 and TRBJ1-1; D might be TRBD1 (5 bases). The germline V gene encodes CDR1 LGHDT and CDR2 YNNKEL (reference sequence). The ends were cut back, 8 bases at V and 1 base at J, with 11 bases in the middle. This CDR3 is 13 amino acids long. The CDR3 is CASARVANTEAFF. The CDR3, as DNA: TGTGCCAGCGCCAGGGTAGCGAACACTGAAGCTTTCTTT.

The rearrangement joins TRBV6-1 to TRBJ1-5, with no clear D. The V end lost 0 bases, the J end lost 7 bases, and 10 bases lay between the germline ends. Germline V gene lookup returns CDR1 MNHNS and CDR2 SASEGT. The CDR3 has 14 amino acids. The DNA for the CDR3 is TGTGCCAGCAGTGAAGCAGGGCGGCTCCAGCCCCAGCATTTT. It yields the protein CASSEAGRLQPQHF.

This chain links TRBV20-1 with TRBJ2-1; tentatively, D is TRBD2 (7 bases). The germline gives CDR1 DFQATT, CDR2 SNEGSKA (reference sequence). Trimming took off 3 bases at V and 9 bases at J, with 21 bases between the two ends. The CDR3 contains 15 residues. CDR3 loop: CSASFGNLAGAEQFF. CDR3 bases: TGCAGTGCTAGTTTTGGGAATCTGGCGGGGGCTGAGCAGTTCTTC.

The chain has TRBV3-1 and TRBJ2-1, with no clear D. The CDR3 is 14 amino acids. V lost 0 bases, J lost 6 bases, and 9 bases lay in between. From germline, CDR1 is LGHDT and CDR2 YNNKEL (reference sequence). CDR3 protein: CASSQDPLVNEQFF. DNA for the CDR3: TGTGCCAGCAGCCAAGATCCGTTGGTCAATGAGCAGTTCTTC.

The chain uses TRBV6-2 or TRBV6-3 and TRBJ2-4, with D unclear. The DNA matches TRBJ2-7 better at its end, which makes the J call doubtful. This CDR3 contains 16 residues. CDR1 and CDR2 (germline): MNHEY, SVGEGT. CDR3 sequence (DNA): TGTGCCAGCAGTTACTCTGAGACCACAAGGGCCTACGAGCAGTACTTC. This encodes CASSYSETTRAYEQYF.

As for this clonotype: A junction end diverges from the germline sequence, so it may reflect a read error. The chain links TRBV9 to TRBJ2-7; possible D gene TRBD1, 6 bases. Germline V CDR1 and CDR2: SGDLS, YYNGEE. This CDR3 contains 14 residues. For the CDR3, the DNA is TGTGCCGGCAGCGTAGGTGGTCAGGGGTACGAGCAGTACTTC. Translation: CAGSVGGQGYEQYF.

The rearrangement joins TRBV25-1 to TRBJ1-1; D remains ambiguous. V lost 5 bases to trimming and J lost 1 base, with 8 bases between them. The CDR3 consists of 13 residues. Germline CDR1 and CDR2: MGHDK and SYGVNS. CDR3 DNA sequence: TGTGCCAGCAGTTGGGGTGGGAACACTGAAGCTTTCTTT. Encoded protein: CASSWGGNTEAFF.

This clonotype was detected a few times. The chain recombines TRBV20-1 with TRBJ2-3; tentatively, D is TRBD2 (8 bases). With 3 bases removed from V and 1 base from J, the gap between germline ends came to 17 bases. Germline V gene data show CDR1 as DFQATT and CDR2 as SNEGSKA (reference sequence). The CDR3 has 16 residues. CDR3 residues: CSASQGGAGGTDTQYF. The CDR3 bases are TGCAGTGCTAGCCAGGGGGGAGCGGGAGGCACAGATACGCAGTATTTT.

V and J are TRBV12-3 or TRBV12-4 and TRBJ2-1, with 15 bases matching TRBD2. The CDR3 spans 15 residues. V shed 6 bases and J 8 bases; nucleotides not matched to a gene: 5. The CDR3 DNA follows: TGTGCCAGCAGGGTGGGACTAGCGGGAGGCTATGAGCAGTTCTTC. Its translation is CASRVGLAGGYEQFF.

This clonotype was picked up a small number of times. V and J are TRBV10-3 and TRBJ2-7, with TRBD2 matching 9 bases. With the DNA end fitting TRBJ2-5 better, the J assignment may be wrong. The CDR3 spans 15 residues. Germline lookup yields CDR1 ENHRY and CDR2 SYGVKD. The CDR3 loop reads CAISGLAGVVETQYF. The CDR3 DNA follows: TGTGCCATCAGCGGGTTAGCGGGAGTAGTGGAGACCCAGTACTTC.

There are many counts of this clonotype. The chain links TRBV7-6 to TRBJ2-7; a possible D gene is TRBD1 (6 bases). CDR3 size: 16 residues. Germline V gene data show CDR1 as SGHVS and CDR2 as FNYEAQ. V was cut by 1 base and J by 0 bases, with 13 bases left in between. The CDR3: CASSLGVGATSYEQYF. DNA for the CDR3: TGTGCCAGCAGCTTAGGGGTGGGGGCAACCTCCTACGAGCAGTACTTC.

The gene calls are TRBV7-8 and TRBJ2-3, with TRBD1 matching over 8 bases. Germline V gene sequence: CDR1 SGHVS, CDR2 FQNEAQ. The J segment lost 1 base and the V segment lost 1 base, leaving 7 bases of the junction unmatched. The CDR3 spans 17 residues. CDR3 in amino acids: CASSLVYWGQGTDTQYF. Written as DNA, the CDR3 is TGTGCCAGCAGCTTAGTGTATTGGGGACAGGGCACAGATACGCAGTATTTT.

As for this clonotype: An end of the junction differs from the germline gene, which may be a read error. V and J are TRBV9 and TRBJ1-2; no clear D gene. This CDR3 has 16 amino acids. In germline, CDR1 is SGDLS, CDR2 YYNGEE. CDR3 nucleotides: TGTACCAGCAGTGCATCTCCAGGTGGAGTGGAACGCGGCTACACCTTC. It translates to CTSSASPGGVERGYTF.

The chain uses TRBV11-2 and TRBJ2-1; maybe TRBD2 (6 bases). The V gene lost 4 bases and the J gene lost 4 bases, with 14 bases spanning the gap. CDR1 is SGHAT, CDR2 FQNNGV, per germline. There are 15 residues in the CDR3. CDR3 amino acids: CASSSGTLNYNEQFF. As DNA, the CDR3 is TGTGCCAGCAGCTCTGGGACTCTCAATTACAATGAGCAGTTCTTC.

The CDR3 nucleotides read TGTGCCAGCAGCCAAGGGAAACGTGGCAAAGATACGCAGTATTTT. Its translation: CASSQGKRGKDTQYF. The chain employs TRBV3-1 and TRBJ2-3; D remains unclear. Germline-derived CDR1 and CDR2 are LGHDT and YNNKEL (reference sequence). The CDR3 is 15 amino acids. Trimming pared 1 base from V and 5 bases from J, leaving 13 bases between.

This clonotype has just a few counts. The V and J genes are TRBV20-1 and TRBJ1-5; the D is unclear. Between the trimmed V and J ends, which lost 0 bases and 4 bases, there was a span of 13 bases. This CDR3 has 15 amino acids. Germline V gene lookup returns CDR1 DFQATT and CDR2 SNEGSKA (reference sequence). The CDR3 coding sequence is TGCAGTGCTAGAGAGAACTGGGGAGGGAATCAGCCCCAGCATTTT. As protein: CSARENWGGNQPQHF.

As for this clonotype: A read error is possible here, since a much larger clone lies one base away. This chain's CDR3 is CSARDRGRGTDAQYF. The CDR3 nucleotides are TGCAGTGCTAGGGACAGGGGGCGCGGCACAGATGCGCAGTATTTT. This chain uses TRBV20-1 with TRBJ2-3, with 11 bases that match TRBD1. The germline V gene has CDR1 DFQATT and CDR2 SNEGSKA (reference sequence). CDR3 length equals 15 residues.

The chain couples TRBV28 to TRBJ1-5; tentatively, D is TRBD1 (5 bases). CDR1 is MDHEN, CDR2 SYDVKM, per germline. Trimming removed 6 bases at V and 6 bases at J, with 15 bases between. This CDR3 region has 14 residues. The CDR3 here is CASSPSGGAQPQHF. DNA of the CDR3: TGTGCCAGCAGCCCCTCGGGGGGAGCTCAGCCCCAGCATTTT.

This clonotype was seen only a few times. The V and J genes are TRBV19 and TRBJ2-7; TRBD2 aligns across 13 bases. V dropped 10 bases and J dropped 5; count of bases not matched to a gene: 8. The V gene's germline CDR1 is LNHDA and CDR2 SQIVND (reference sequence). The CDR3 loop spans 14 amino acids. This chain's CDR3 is CATKLAGGPHEQYF. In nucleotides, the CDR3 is TGTGCCACCAAACTAGCGGGAGGGCCCCACGAGCAGTACTTC.

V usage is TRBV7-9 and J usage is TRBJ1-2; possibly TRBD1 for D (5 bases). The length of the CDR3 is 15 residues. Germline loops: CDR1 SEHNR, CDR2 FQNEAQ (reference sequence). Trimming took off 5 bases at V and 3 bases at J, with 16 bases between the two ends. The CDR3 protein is CASSPLIEGDYGYTF. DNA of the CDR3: TGTGCCAGCAGCCCTTTAATAGAAGGGGACTATGGCTACACCTTC.

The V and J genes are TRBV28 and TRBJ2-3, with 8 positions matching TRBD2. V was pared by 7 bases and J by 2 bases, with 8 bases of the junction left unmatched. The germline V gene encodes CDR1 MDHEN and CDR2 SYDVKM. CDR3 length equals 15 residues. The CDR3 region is CASTSGGSLTDTQYF. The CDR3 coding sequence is TGTGCCAGCACCTCGGGGGGGTCTCTCACAGATACGCAGTATTTT.

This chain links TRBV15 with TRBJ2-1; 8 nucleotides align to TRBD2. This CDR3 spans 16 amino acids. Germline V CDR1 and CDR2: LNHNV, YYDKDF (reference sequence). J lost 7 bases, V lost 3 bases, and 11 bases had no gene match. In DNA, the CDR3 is TGTGCCACCAGCAGGCGGGAGGCTCCCGACCCTAATGAGCAGTTCTTC. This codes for CATSRREAPDPNEQFF.

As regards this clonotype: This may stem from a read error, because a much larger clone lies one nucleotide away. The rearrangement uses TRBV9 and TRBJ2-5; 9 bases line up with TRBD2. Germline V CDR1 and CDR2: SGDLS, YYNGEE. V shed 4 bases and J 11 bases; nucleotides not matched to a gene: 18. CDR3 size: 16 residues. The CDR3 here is CASSSSGTSRLDEQYF. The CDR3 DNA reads TGTGCCAGCAGCTCATCCGGGACTAGCCGTTTAGATGAGCAGTACTTC.

The CDR3 DNA sequence: TGCAGTGCTACCGGACTAGCGGGGACCCGAGATACGCAGTATTTT. Protein product: CSATGLAGTRDTQYF. The gene calls are TRBV20-1 and TRBJ2-3; TRBD2 matches at 12 bases. The length of the CDR3 is 15 residues. Germline V gives CDR1 DFQATT, CDR2 SNEGSKA (reference sequence). V was clipped by 4 bases and J by 5 bases; unmatched bases: 7.

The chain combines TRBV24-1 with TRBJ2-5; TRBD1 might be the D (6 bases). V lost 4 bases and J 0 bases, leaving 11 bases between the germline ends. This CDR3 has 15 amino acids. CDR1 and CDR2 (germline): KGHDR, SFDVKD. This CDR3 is CATSERTDYQETQYF. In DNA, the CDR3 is TGTGCCACCAGTGAAAGGACAGACTACCAAGAGACCCAGTACTTC.

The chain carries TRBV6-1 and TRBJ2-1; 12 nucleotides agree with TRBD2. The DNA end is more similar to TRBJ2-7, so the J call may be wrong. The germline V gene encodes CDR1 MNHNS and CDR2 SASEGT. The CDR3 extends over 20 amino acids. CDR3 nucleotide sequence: TGTGCCAGCAGTGAAGCATTGACTAGCGGGAGATGGAAGTCCTACAATGAGCAGTACTTC. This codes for CASSEALTSGRWKSYNEQYF.